This T cell receptor (beta chain) was recorded in a study of CXCR3-negative and CXCR3-positive naive CD8 T cells. Study-level results: Relative to memory CD8+ cells, whose diversity was much lower, both naive subsets had comparably high diversity. Comparison of naive subsets found surface CD5 to be comparable, and TCR strength was inferred on the basis of TRB CDR3 properties. Similar TRBV-TRBJ gene usage was seen in naive CXCR3-negative and CXCR3-positive cells, but not in memory cells.

Germline CDR1 reads LGHDT; CDR2 reads YNNKEL (reference sequence). The CDR3 length is 14 residues. The authors prepared UMI-labeled TRB cDNA libraries by 5' RACE. TCRdb reprocessed the 5' RACE reads and stores each CDR3 protein as one record, lacking DNA. The sample totals approximately 24,000 distinct CDR3 sequences; its top ten clones hold 2.8%. Concerning this clonotype: Its antigen remains unknown.

The rearrangement uses TRBV3-1 and TRBJ2-7; no DNA is available, so the TRBD1 call from TCRdb remains unchecked. Sequenced: naive CXCR3- CD8+ T cells from blood. Regarding subset: CD45RO-CCR7+CD27+CD95- naive CD8+ T cells lacking CXCR3 (TNR3-). The clonotype comes from a human donor in good health. Some clones in this sample may be carry-over from other donors' samples. The CDR3 loop reads CASSLLDRVYEQYF.